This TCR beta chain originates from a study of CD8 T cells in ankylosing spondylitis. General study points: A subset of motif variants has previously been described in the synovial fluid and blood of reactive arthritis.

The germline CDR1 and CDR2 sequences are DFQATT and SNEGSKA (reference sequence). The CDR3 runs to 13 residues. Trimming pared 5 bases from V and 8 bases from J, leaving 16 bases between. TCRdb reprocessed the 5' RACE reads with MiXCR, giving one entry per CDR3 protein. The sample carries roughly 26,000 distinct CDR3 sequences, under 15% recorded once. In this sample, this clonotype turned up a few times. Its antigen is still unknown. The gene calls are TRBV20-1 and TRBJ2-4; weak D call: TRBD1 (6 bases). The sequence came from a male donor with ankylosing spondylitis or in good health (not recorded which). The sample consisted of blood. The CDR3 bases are TGCAGTGCTCGAGCGACAGGCCGGGACATTCAGTACTTC. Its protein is CSARATGRDIQYF.